This TCR beta chain was sequenced in a study of CD8+CD57+ T cells in acquired aplastic anemia. Whole-study context: The sorted CD4+ and CD8+ cells yielded an average approximately 3.3 ug of DNA. Study observations and caveats: Shared by patients and controls, roughly 28 CD8+ CDR3s were abundant in patients.

The sequenced patients had an expansion of CD8+CD57+ cells seen by flow cytometry. Severe acquired aplastic anemia was diagnosed in all patients. Concerning this clonotype: Antigen unknown.

TCR beta VDJ combinations and CDR3 sequences were profiled from genomic DNA. MiXCR was run by TCRdb on the reads, yielding one entry per CDR3 protein. Of some 200,000 distinct CDR3 sequences detected, approximately 50% appear once; the ten largest clones hold 8% to 10%. V lost 9 bases, J lost 3 bases, and 9 bases lay in between. This CDR3 spans 11 amino acids. Germline-derived CDR1 and CDR2 are SNHLY and FYNNEI. The clonotype originates from a human donor with aplastic anemia. V is TRBV2 and J is TRBJ2-7; tentatively, D is TRBD1 or TRBD2 (6 bases each). Sequenced input: sorted CD4+, CD8+, or CD8+CD57+ T cells (not recorded which) from PBMCs. Here the CDR3 reads CASEGGYEQYF. DNA of the CDR3: TGTGCCAGTGAGGGGGGCTACGAGCAGTACTTC.